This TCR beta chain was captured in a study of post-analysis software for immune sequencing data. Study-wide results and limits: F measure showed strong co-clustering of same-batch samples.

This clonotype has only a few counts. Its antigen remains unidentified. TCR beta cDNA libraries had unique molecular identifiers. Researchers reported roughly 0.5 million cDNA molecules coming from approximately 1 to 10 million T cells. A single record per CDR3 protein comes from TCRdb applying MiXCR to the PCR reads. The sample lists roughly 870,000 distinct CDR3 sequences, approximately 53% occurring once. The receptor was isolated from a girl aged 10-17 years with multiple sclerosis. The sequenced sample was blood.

CDR3 nucleotides: TGCAGCGTCACGTCCGGAGCGGGTCAGCCCCAGCATTTT. Translated, it gives CSVTSGAGQPQHF. V and J are TRBV29-1 and TRBJ1-5, with D hard to call. The CDR3 covers 13 residues. The V gene lost 6 bases and the J gene lost 6 bases, with 15 bases spanning the gap. Germline V gene lookup returns CDR1 SQVTM and CDR2 ANQGSEA.